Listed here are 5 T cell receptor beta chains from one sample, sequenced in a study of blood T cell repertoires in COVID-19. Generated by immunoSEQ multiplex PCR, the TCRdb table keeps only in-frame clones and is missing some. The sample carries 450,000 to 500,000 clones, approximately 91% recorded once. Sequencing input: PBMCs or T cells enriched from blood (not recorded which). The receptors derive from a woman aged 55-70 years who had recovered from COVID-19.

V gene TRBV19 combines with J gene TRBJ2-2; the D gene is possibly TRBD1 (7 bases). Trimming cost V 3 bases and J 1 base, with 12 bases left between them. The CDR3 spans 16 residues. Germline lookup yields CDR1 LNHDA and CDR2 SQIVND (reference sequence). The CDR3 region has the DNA TGTGCCAGTAGTATCGGGGGACAGCGGAACACCGGGGAGCTGTTTTTT. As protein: CASSIGGQRNTGELFF. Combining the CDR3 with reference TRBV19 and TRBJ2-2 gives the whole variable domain DGGITQSPKYLFRKEGQNVTLSCEQNLNHDAMYWYRQDPGQGLRLIYYSQIVNDFQKGDIAEGYSVSREKKESFPLTVTSAQKNPTAFYLCASSIGGQRNTGELFFGEGSRLTVL.

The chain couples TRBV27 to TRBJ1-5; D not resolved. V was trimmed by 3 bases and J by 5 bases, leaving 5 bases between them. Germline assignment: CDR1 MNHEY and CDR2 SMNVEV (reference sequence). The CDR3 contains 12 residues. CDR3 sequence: CASSLSDQPQHF. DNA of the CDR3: TGTGCCAGCAGTTTGTCCGATCAGCCCCAGCATTTT.

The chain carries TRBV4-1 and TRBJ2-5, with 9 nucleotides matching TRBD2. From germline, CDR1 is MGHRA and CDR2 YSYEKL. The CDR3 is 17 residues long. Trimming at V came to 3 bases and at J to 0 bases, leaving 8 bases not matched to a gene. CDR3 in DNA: TGCGCCAGCAGCCACCCTGAGCGGGGGGCGTACCAAGAGACCCAGTACTTC. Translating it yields CASSHPERGAYQETQYF.

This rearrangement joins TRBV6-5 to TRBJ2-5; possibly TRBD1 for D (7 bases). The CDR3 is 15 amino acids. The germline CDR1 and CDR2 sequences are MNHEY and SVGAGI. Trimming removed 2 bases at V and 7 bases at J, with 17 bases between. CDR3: CASSYGTGDRATQYF. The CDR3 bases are TGTGCCAGCAGTTACGGGACGGGGGACAGAGCGACCCAGTACTTC.

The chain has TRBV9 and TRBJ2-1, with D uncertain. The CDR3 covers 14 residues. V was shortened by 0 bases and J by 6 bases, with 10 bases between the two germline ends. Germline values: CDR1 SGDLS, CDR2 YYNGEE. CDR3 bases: TGTGCCAGCAGCGTAGCCCCAGGTAGCAATGAGCAGTTCTTC. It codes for CASSVAPGSNEQFF.